One and the same sample provided the 29 T cell receptor beta chains below, sequenced in a study of control samples from healthy donors and cancer patients. Here immunoSEQ multiplex PCR was the method, and the copy in TCRdb shows in-frame clones only, minus some. The table records approximately 90,000 clones, around nine tenths of them present only once. Sequencing was carried out using blood. The source is a young man in good health.

This sequence joins TRBV10-2 and TRBJ1-5; D uncertain. Germline V gene lookup returns CDR1 WSHSY and CDR2 SAAADI. Trimming took off 0 bases at V and 4 bases at J, with 7 bases between the two ends. This CDR3 has 14 amino acids. The CDR3 region is CASSESGGNQPQHF. The CDR3 nucleotides are TGCGCCAGCAGTGAGTCGGGAGGTAATCAGCCCCAGCATTTT.

This chain connects TRBV27 to TRBJ2-7, with D possibly being TRBD2 (5 bases). The germline CDR1 and CDR2 sequences are MNHEY and SMNVEV (reference sequence). This CDR3 has 14 residues. The germline V and J ends were trimmed by 6 bases and 2 bases, with 14 bases remaining between them. Written as DNA, the CDR3 is TGTGCCAGCAGCCCCGGGGTGGCCCCCTACGAGCAGTACGTC. As protein: CASSPGVAPYEQYV.

The CDR3 DNA is TGTGCCAGCAGCCACCGGGACAGGGCTAACTATGGCTACACCTTC. This encodes CASSHRDRANYGYTF. V gene TRBV7-2 combines with J gene TRBJ1-2, with TRBD1 matching over 9 bases. The CDR3 has 15 amino acids. The V segment lost 5 bases and the J segment 0 bases; nucleotides outside the gene matches: 4. Germline V gene data show CDR1 as SGHTA and CDR2 as FQGNSA.

This chain joins TRBV7-9 and TRBJ1-2; possibly TRBD1 for D (6 bases). From germline, CDR1 is SEHNR and CDR2 FQNEAQ (reference sequence). The ends were cut back, 4 bases at V and 7 bases at J, with 22 bases in the middle. The CDR3 runs to 16 residues. This CDR3 reads CASSWGQTRGRGGYTF. The CDR3, as DNA: TGTGCCAGCAGCTGGGGGCAAACCCGGGGGCGCGGTGGCTACACCTTC.

This chain connects TRBV18 to TRBJ1-4, with a weak D call TRBD1 (5 bases). The germline V and J ends were trimmed by 2 bases and 8 bases, with 21 bases remaining between them. CDR3 length equals 17 residues. Germline CDR1 KGHSH, CDR2 LQKENI. CDR3 loop: CASSPGALTLSKEKLFF. DNA for the CDR3: TGTGCCAGCTCACCAGGGGCGCTAACCCTTTCGAAGGAAAAACTGTTTTTT.

V is TRBV6-6 and J is TRBJ2-7; D gene unclear. From germline, CDR1 is MNHNY and CDR2 SVGAGI (reference sequence). Trimming took 0 bases from V and 2 from J, leaving 14 bases between them. This CDR3 region has 16 residues. CDR3 in DNA: TGTGCCAGCAGTTACTCGCCAGTTCGACCTACCTACGAGCAGTACGTC. It yields the protein CASSYSPVRPTYEQYV.

The chain couples TRBV19 to TRBJ1-1; 12 positions agree with TRBD1. The CDR3 is made up of 13 amino acids. Looked up from germline, CDR1 is LNHDA and CDR2 is SQIVND (reference sequence). V was pared by 5 bases and J by 11 bases, with 6 bases of the junction left unmatched. CDR3 DNA sequence: TGTGCCAGTAGTGTCGGGACAGGGGGCGCGGCTTTCTTT. Residues: CASSVGTGGAAFF.

This sequence joins TRBV18 and TRBJ2-5, with 8 bases identical to TRBD2. The V and J ends lost 0 bases and 1 base, in that order; junction bases with no gene match: 7. Germline V CDR1 and CDR2: KGHSH, LQKENI. The CDR3 contains 17 residues. In DNA form, the CDR3 reads TGTGCCAGCTCACCACCCTCCGGAAGCGGGGGCCAAGAGACCCAGTACTTC. It translates to CASSPPSGSGGQETQYF.

The chain has TRBV19 and TRBJ2-2; D is ambiguous. The V end lost 3 bases, the J end lost 5 bases, and 10 bases lay between the germline ends. Germline V CDR1 and CDR2: LNHDA, SQIVND (reference sequence). The CDR3 has 14 residues. The CDR3 here is CASSIRIYTGELFF. Written as DNA, the CDR3 is TGTGCCAGTAGTATCAGGATCTATACCGGGGAGCTGTTTTTT.

The chain employs TRBV20-1 and TRBJ1-5; D remains unclear. The CDR3 loop spans 14 amino acids. The V gene lost 3 bases and the J gene lost 3 bases, with 12 bases spanning the gap. CDR1 and CDR2 (germline): DFQATT, SNEGSKA (reference sequence). CDR3 loop: CSASTLHDNQPQHF. CDR3 in DNA: TGCAGTGCTAGTACTCTACACGACAATCAGCCCCAGCATTTT.

V and J are TRBV7-9 and TRBJ2-2, with D unclear. The ends were cut back, 2 bases at V and 4 bases at J, with 2 bases in the middle. Per the germline V gene, CDR1 is SEHNR and CDR2 is FQNEAQ (reference sequence). The CDR3 spans 12 residues. The CDR3 protein is CASSLPTGELFF. The DNA of the CDR3 is TGTGCCAGCAGCTTACCCACCGGGGAGCTGTTTTTT.

V gene TRBV18 combines with J gene TRBJ2-5, with D perhaps matching TRBD1 (7 bases). The germline V gene encodes CDR1 KGHSH and CDR2 LQKENI. Trimming cost V 2 bases and J 5 bases, with 21 bases left between them. CDR3 size: 17 residues. CDR3 protein: CASSPSTRRGPGETQYF. In DNA, the CDR3 is TGTGCCAGCTCACCATCGACCAGGAGGGGGCCGGGTGAGACCCAGTACTTC. Combining the CDR3 with reference TRBV18 and TRBJ2-5 gives the whole variable domain NAGVMQNPRHLVRRRGQEARLRCSPMKGHSHVYWYRQLPEEGLKFMVYLQKENIIDESGMPKERFSAEFPKEGPSILRIQQVVRGDSAAYFCASSPSTRRGPGETQYFGPGTRLLVL.

The genes are TRBV5-1 and TRBJ1-3, with D unresolved. Germline V gives CDR1 SGHRS, CDR2 YFSETQ. This CDR3 has 15 residues. V gave up 2 bases and J gave up 2 bases, with 11 bases separating them. DNA for the CDR3: TGCGCCAGCAGCTTAGGACCCGAACCTGGAAACACCATATATTTT. This sequence encodes CASSLGPEPGNTIYF. Drawing the rest from reference TRBV5-1 and TRBJ1-3, the complete variable domain is KAGVTQTPRYLIKTRGQQVTLSCSPISGHRSVSWYQQTPGQGLQFLFEYFSETQRNKGNFPGRFSGRQFSNSRSEMNVSTLELGDSALYLCASSLGPEPGNTIYFGEGSWLTVV.

This chain connects TRBV5-1 to TRBJ1-2, with 11 bases fitting TRBD1. Germline CDR1 SGHRS, CDR2 YFSETQ. The junction had 9 bases not matched to a gene; V was cut back by 10 bases and J by 7 bases. CDR3 length: 13 amino acids. The CDR3 nucleotides read TGCGCCTCCACCGGGACAGGGGGGTCTGGCTACACCTTC. Amino acid sequence: CASTGTGGSGYTF.

This clone was seen just once. The chain uses TRBV30 and TRBJ1-2; D ambiguous. Germline V gene data show CDR1 as GTSNPN and CDR2 as SVGIG (reference sequence). Trimming took off 2 bases at V and 0 bases at J, with 13 bases between the two ends. The CDR3 length is 15 residues. The CDR3 loop reads CAWSIRIDSNYGYTF. The CDR3 region has the DNA TGTGCCTGGAGTATTCGAATCGACTCTAACTATGGCTACACCTTC.

The chain employs TRBV11-2 and TRBJ2-1, with 7 bases identical to TRBD2. Germline CDR1 is SGHAT and CDR2 is FQNNGV. CDR3 length: 14 amino acids. V was pared by 5 bases and J by 3 bases, with 4 bases of the junction left unmatched. CDR3 nucleotide sequence: TGTGCCAGCAGCCGGGGGGACTACTACAATGAGCAGTTCTTC. Protein: CASSRGDYYNEQFF.

In the case of this clone: Additional DNA sequences in this sample encode the identical CDR3. The CDR3 loop is CASSLGTGNQPQHF. DNA for the CDR3: TGTGCCAGTAGTCTCGGGACGGGCAATCAGCCCCAGCATTTT. The chain combines TRBV19 with TRBJ1-5, with D perhaps matching TRBD1 (5 bases). Germline V CDR1 and CDR2: LNHDA, SQIVND (reference sequence). This CDR3 has 14 residues. V lost 5 bases and J 2 bases, leaving 10 bases between the germline ends.

The rearrangement uses TRBV7-7 and TRBJ2-5; 9 bases agree with TRBD2. The germline gives CDR1 SSHAT, CDR2 FNYEAQ (reference sequence). This CDR3 has 16 residues. J was trimmed by 1 base and V by 2 bases; bases with no gene match: 5. The CDR3: CASSLRASGVQETQYF. In nucleotides, the CDR3 is TGTGCCAGCAGCTTACGGGCTAGCGGGGTCCAAGAGACCCAGTACTTC.

This clone has just one count. The rearrangement links TRBV28 to TRBJ1-1; 11 bases align to TRBD1. With 9 bases clipped from V and 4 bases from J, the junction kept 7 bases outside the gene matches. Germline V gene lookup returns CDR1 MDHEN and CDR2 SYDVKM. The CDR3 has 14 amino acids. The CDR3 sequence: CASTGTGGPTEAFF. CDR3 coding DNA: TGTGCCAGTACCGGGACAGGGGGTCCCACTGAAGCTTTCTTT.

This clone is a singleton in its sample. The V call is TRBV11-1, the J call TRBJ1-2; D gene unclear. Germline lookup yields CDR1 SGHAT and CDR2 FQDESV (reference sequence). V was shortened by 0 bases and J by 3 bases, with 14 bases between the two germline ends. This CDR3 has 16 amino acids. This chain's CDR3 is CASSLADGLFDYGYTF. CDR3 DNA: TGTGCCAGCAGCTTAGCCGACGGCCTTTTTGACTATGGCTACACCTTC.

This clone appeared a few times. This chain links TRBV24-1 with TRBJ2-7; TRBD1 matches at 10 bases. V dropped 4 bases and J dropped 4; count of bases not matched to a gene: 3. The CDR3 consists of 14 residues. Germline CDR1 is KGHDR and CDR2 is SFDVKD. The CDR3 loop is CATSDSGQGYEQYF. The CDR3 DNA sequence: TGTGCCACCAGTGACTCGGGACAGGGGTACGAGCAGTACTTC.

This rearrangement joins TRBV28 to TRBJ1-4; 9 bases match TRBD1. CDR1 and CDR2 (germline): MDHEN, SYDVKM. V was pared by 6 bases and J by 7 bases, with 6 bases of the junction left unmatched. The CDR3 length is 14 residues. CDR3 residues: CASRGTGFGEKLFF. The CDR3 nucleotides are TGTGCCAGCAGGGGGACAGGGTTTGGTGAAAAACTGTTTTTT.

The chain joins TRBV10-1 to TRBJ2-5; 10 bases map to TRBD1. The germline gives CDR1 WNHNN, CDR2 SYGVQD (reference sequence). Trimming took 4 bases from V and 3 from J; bases not matched to a gene: 14. The CDR3 contains 18 residues. The CDR3 loop reads CASSAATSTGGPKETQYF. CDR3 bases: TGCGCCAGCAGTGCCGCGACCTCGACAGGGGGCCCTAAAGAGACCCAGTACTTC.

This clone occurred once. The chain uses TRBV29-1 and TRBJ2-5; 8 nucleotides match TRBD1. The CDR3 covers 14 residues. The junction had 6 bases not matched to a gene; V was cut back by 6 bases and J by 0 bases. Per the germline V gene, CDR1 is SQVTM and CDR2 is ANQGSEA. CDR3 DNA: TGCAGCGTGCAGGGGGCTACGTACCAAGAGACCCAGTACTTC. It encodes CSVQGATYQETQYF.

This clone has more than one count but fewer than ten. The CDR3: CASSPRGHRSTDTQYF. CDR3 nucleotide sequence: TGTGCCAGCAGCCCCCGGGGACATAGAAGCACAGATACGCAGTATTTT. This sequence joins TRBV27 and TRBJ2-3, with D possibly TRBD1 on 6 matching bases. The V end was cut by 6 bases, the J end by 0 bases, with 16 bases between. Germline assignment: CDR1 MNHEY and CDR2 SMNVEV (reference sequence). This CDR3 is 16 amino acids long.

The rearrangement uses TRBV18 and TRBJ1-2, with D possibly TRBD1 on 6 matching bases. The germline V gene encodes CDR1 KGHSH and CDR2 LQKENI. V was trimmed by 3 bases and J by 4 bases, leaving 12 bases between them. The CDR3 length is 14 residues. DNA of the CDR3: TGTGCCAGCTCACCCGAGGGGGTAGGCTATGGCTACACCTTC. Residues: CASSPEGVGYGYTF.

CDR3 bases: TGCGCCAGCAGCCCAGCGGGGTTTTACAATGAGCAGTTCTTC. This translates into CASSPAGFYNEQFF. The chain carries TRBV4-1 and TRBJ2-1, with 7 bases lining up with TRBD2. From germline, CDR1 is MGHRA and CDR2 YSYEKL. The CDR3 sequence is 14 residues long. V was pared by 4 bases and J by 4 bases, with 4 bases of the junction left unmatched.

The chain combines TRBV30 with TRBJ2-3, with D maybe TRBD2 (7 bases). The CDR3 has 12 residues. In germline, CDR1 is GTSNPN, CDR2 SVGIG (reference sequence). With 8 bases removed from V and 7 bases from J, the gap between germline ends came to 16 bases. CDR3 in amino acids: CARGAAGHTQYF. As DNA, the CDR3 is TGTGCCCGGGGGGCCGCGGGACATACGCAGTATTTT.

This chain connects TRBV23-1 to TRBJ2-2, with D perhaps matching TRBD1 (5 bases). TRBV23-1 belongs to the ORF category, with a function that is uncertain. This CDR3 contains 16 residues. V dropped 0 bases and J dropped 9 bases, with 17 bases sitting between them. Here the CDR3 DNA reads TGCGCCAGCAGTCAATCTAGACGGACACCGGCCTGGGAGCTGTTTTTT. Translation gives CASSQSRRTPAWELFF.